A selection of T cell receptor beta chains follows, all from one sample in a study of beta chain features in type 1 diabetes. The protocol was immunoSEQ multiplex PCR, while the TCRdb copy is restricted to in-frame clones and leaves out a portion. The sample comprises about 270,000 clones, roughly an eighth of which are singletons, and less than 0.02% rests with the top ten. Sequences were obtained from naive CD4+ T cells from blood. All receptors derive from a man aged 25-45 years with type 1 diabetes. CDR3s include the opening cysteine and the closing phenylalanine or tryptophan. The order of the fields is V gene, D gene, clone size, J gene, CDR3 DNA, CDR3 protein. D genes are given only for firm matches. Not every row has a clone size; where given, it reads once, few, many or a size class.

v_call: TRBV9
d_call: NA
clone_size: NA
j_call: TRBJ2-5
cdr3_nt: TGTGCCAGCAGCGTAATAGGTAACCGACAGAGTACCCAGTACTTC
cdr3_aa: CASSVIGNRQSTQYF

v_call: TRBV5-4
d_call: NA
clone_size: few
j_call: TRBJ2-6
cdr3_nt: TGTGCCAGCAGCCCACAAGCGGGGGCCAACGTCCTGACTTTC
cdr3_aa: CASSPQAGANVLTF

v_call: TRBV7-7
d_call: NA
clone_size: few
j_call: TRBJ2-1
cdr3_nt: TGTGCCAGCAGCTCCGGGACTGGAGTTTACAATGAGCAGTTCTTC
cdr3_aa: CASSSGTGVYNEQFF

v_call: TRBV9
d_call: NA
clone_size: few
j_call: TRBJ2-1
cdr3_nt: TGTGCCAGCAGCCCAAACCCCGGGGATGAGCAGTTCTTC
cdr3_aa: CASSPNPGDEQFF

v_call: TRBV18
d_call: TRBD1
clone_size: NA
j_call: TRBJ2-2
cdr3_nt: TGTGCCAGCTCACCACAAACAGGGGACAACACCGGGGAGCTGTTTTTT
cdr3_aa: CASSPQTGDNTGELFF

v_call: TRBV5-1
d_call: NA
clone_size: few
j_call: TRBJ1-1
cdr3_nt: TGCGCCAGCAAGAGGAGCGAGACCGGTGACGCTGAAGCTTTCTTT
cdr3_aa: CASKRSETGDAEAFF

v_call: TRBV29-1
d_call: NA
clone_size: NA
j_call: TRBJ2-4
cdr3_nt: TGCAGCGTTGGCCCTACAGGGACGAATATCCCTCAAAACATTCAGTACTTC
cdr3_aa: CSVGPTGTNIPQNIQYF

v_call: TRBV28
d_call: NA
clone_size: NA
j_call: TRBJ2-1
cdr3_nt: TGTGCCAGCAGTTCTGGCGGCTCCTACAATGAGCAGTTCTTC
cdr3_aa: CASSSGGSYNEQFF

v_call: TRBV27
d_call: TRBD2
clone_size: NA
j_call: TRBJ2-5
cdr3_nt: TGTGCCAGCAGATTGCAATCTGGACGGGGGGGGGAGACCCAGTACTTC
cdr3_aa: CASRLQSGRGGETQYF

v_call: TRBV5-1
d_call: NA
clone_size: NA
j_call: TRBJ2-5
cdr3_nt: TGCGCCAGCAGCTTGACCGGACTCACCCGGGAGACCCAGTACTTC
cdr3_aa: CASSLTGLTRETQYF

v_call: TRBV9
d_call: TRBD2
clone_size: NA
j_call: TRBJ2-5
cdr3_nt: TGTGCCAGCAGCGTCCTAGCGGGAGGGGAGACCCAGTACTTC
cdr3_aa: CASSVLAGGETQYF

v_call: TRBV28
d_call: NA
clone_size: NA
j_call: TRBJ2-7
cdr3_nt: TGTGCCAGCAGTTTTTTGACAGCCTACGAGCAGTACTTC
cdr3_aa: CASSFLTAYEQYF

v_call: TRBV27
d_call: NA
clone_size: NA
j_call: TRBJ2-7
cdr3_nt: TGTGCCAGCAGTATCGTTAGCATTGGAAACTACGAGCAGTACTTC
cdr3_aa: CASSIVSIGNYEQYF

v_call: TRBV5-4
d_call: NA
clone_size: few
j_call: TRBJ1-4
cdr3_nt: TGTGCCAGCAGCTTGAACATGGGACTTCGAGAAAAACTGTTTTTT
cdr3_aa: CASSLNMGLREKLFF

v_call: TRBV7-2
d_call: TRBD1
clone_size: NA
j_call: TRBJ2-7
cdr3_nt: TGTGCCAGCAGCTTGCGCCGGACAGGGGGCAACGACGAGCAGTACTTC
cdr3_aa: CASSLRRTGGNDEQYF

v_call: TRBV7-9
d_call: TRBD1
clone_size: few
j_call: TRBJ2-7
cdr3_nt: TGTGCCAGCAGCCACAGGACAGGGGACCACGAGCAGTACTTC
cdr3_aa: CASSHRTGDHEQYF

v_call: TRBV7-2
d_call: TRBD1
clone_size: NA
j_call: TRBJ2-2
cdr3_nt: TGTGCCAGCAGCTTAGGGGTGGCAGGGGGCGCGAACGGGGAGCTGTTTTTT
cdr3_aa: CASSLGVAGGANGELFF

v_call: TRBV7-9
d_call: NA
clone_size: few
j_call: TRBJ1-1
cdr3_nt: TGTGCCAGCAGCTTACAACCCGGGAACACTGAAGCTTTCTTT
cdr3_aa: CASSLQPGNTEAFF

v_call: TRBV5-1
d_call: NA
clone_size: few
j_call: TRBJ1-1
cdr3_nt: TGCGCCAGCAGCCAGACAGGTTACACTGAAGCTTTCTTT
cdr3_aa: CASSQTGYTEAFF

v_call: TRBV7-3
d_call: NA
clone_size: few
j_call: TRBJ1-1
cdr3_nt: TGTGCCAGCAGTTCCGAGATGAACACTGAAGCTTTCTTT
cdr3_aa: CASSSEMNTEAFF

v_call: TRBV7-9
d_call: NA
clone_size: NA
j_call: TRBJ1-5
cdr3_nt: TGTGCCAGCAGCTTAGATTGGAGTCAGCCCCAGCATTTT
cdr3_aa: CASSLDWSQPQHF

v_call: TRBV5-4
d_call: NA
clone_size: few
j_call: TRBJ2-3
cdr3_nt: TGTGCCAGCAGCTTGGGGACATTACGCACAGATACGCAGTATTTT
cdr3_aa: CASSLGTLRTDTQYF

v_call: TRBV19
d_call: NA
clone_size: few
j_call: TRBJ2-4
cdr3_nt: TGTGCCAGTAGGACATTAGCCAAAAACATTCAGTACTTC
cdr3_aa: CASRTLAKNIQYF

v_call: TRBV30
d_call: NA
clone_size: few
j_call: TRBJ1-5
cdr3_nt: TGTGCCTGGAGTGGACTAGGGACGGATTCTGGACCCCAGCATTTT
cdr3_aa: CAWSGLGTDSGPQHF

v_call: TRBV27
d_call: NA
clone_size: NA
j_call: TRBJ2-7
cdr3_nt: TGTGCCAGCAGTCCGCGGACAGTGAGCTACGAGCAGTACTTC
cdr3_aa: CASSPRTVSYEQYF

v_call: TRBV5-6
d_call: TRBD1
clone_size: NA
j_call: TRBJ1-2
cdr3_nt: TGTGCCAGCAGCACCGGGACAGTCGGCTACACCTTC
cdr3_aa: CASSTGTVGYTF

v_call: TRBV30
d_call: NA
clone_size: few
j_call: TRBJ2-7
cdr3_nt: TGTGCCTGGCAGATTAAGGGCAGGGCGACTTACGAGCAGTACTTC
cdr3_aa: CAWQIKGRATYEQYF

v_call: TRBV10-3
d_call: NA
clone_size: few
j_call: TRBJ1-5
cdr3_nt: TGTGCCATCAGTGAGTCGACAGGTCAGCCCCAGCATTTT
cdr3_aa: CAISESTGQPQHF

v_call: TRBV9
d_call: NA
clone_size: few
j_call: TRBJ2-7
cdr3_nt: TGTGCCAGCAGCACAACCAGGATTGAGTACGAGCAGTACTTC
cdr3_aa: CASSTTRIEYEQYF

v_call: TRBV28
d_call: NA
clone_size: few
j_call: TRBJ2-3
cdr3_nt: TGTGCCAGCAGTTCAGGGAGCACAGATACGCAGTATTTT
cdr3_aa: CASSSGSTDTQYF

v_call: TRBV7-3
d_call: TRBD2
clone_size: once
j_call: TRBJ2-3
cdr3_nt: TGTGCCAGCAGCCAAAGGACTAGCGGGAAGTTCTCAGATACGCAGTATTTT
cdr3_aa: CASSQRTSGKFSDTQYF

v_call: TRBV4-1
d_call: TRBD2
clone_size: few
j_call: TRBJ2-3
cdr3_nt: TGCGCCAGCAACCCTGGGTTCGGGAGGACAGATACGCAGTATTTT
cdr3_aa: CASNPGFGRTDTQYF

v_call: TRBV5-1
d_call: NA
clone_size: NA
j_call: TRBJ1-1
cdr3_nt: TGCGCCAGCAGCTTAACAGGGATGAACACTGAAGCTTTCTTT
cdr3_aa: CASSLTGMNTEAFF

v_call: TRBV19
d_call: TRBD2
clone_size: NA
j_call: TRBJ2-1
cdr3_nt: TGTGCCAGTAAAAGCGGGAGGGGTTACAATGAGCAGTTCTTC
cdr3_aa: CASKSGRGYNEQFF

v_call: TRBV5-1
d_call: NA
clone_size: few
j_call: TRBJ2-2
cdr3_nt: TGCGCCAGCAGCTTTACAGGGACCCCAAACACCGGGGAGCTGTTTTTT
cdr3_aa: CASSFTGTPNTGELFF

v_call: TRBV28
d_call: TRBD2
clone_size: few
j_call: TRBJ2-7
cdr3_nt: TGTGCCAGCAGTTTAACTAGCGGCCCCGGAGAGCAGTACTTC
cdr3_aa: CASSLTSGPGEQYF